The present T cell receptor (beta chain) was sequenced within a study of brain T cells in children with intractable seizures. Data came from immunoSEQ multiplex PCR; TCRdb stores just in-frame clones and leaves some out. The sample lists tens of thousands of clones, about 90% occurring once. General study points: HCMV serostatus was not known, and viral specificity came from CDR3 similarity only.

This clone appeared a single time. Its specificity is unknown. Per germline, CDR1 MNHEY and CDR2 SVGAGI. Trimming pared 6 bases from V and 4 bases from J, leaving 10 bases between. This CDR3 has 14 amino acids. Only cases whose brain tissue showed the highest T cell transcript signatures were sequenced. This sample comprised peripheral blood, obtained at surgery. The receptor's source is a girl aged 2 to 10 with Rasmussen encephalitis and intractable seizures. This chain joins TRBV6-5 and TRBJ1-6; D uncertain. In nucleotides, the CDR3 is TGTGCCAGCAGACCATTCCTATATAATTCACCCCTCCACTTT. It encodes CASRPFLYNSPLHF.